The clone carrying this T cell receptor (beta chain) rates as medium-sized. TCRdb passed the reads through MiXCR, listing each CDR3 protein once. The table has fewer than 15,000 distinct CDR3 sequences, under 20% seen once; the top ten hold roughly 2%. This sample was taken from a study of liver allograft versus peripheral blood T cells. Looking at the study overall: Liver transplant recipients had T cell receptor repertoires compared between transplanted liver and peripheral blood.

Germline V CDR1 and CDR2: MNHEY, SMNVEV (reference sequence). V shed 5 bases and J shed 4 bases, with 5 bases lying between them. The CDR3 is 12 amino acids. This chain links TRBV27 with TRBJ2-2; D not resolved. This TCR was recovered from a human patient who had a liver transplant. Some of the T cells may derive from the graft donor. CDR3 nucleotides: TGTGCCAGCAGTATAGGCACCGGGGAGCTGTTTTTT. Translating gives CASSIGTGELFF.